The next 7 T cell receptor beta chains were all read from a single sample in a study of T cells in Graves' hyperthyroidism and ophthalmopathy. Template material for amplifying TCR beta CDR3 regions consisted of RNA transcripts. The HTBI primer set served for first-round RT-PCR of the TCR CDR3. TCRdb used MiXCR to reprocess the multiplex PCR reads, holding one entry per CDR3 protein. Of hundreds of thousands of distinct CDR3 sequences in the sample, approximately 15% were seen once. The sample consisted of blood. The receptor set was obtained from a woman under 30 with Graves' hyperthyroidism.

The CDR3 loop reads CASSFQAGANVLTF. CDR3 nucleotide sequence: TGTGCCAGCAGCTTTCAGGCTGGGGCCAACGTCCTGACTTTC. The chain recombines TRBV7-8 with TRBJ2-6; D unresolved. The CDR3 is 14 residues long. Trimming removed 3 bases at V and 2 bases at J, with 5 bases between. Germline values: CDR1 SGHVS, CDR2 FQNEAQ.

This clonotype was found many times. The chain is built from TRBV20-1 and TRBJ2-1, with 7 bases fitting TRBD2. Trimming took 4 bases from V and 0 from J; bases not matched to a gene: 9. Germline CDR1 is DFQATT and CDR2 is SNEGSKA (reference sequence). The CDR3 sequence is 16 residues long. The CDR3 region has the DNA TGCAGTGCTAAGTCCGCGGGAGTGAGCTCCTACAATGAGCAGTTCTTC. This gives the protein CSAKSAGVSSYNEQFF.

The chain combines TRBV7-9 with TRBJ2-3; D might be TRBD1 or TRBD2, each matching 5 bases. This CDR3 comprises 19 residues. Trimming pared 1 base from V and 0 bases from J, leaving 20 bases between. Germline CDR1 and CDR2: SEHNR and FQNEAQ (reference sequence). This CDR3 is CASSLETGWDDSSTDTQYF. The CDR3 DNA is TGTGCCAGCAGCTTAGAAACTGGGTGGGACGATTCTAGCACAGATACGCAGTATTTT.

The CDR3 loop reads CASSIGLHLGYEQYF. The CDR3 DNA reads as TGCGCCAGCAGTATCGGACTGCATCTAGGGTACGAGCAGTACTTC. V is TRBV10-2 and J is TRBJ2-7; TRBD2 is a possible D gene (5 bases). Trimming removed 5 bases at V and 4 bases at J, with 18 bases between. CDR3 length: 15 amino acids. Germline V gene data show CDR1 as WSHSY and CDR2 as SAAADI.

This clonotype has a handful of counts. This chain links TRBV3-1 with TRBJ2-7; D is unresolved. Germline V lookup: CDR1 LGHDT, CDR2 YNNKEL (reference sequence). The CDR3 is 12 residues long. Trimming removed 5 bases from V and 1 base from J, with 6 bases in between. As DNA, the CDR3 is TGTGCCAGCAGCAAGTGGTCCTACGAGCAGTACTTC. This gives the protein CASSKWSYEQYF.

V gene TRBV6-2 or TRBV6-3 combines with J gene TRBJ2-1; 11 bases are shared with TRBD2. Germline CDR1 reads MNHEY; CDR2 reads SVGEGT. J gave up 1 base and V 0 bases, and 5 bases lay outside the gene matches. The CDR3 runs to 18 residues. The CDR3 here is CASSYSPRLAGSYNEQFF. CDR3 coding DNA: TGTGCCAGCAGTTACTCCCCCCGACTAGCGGGGTCCTACAATGAGCAGTTCTTC.

This clonotype was observed a few times. The V call is TRBV13, the J call TRBJ2-1, with TRBD2 matching over 7 bases. V shed 5 bases, J shed 3 bases, and the junction held 13 bases outside the gene matches. The CDR3 is 17 residues long. CDR1 and CDR2 (germline): PRHDT, FYEKMQ (reference sequence). The CDR3 loop reads CASSASSGRRGYNEQFF. As DNA, the CDR3 is TGTGCCAGCAGCGCTTCTAGCGGCCGGAGAGGCTACAATGAGCAGTTCTTC.